This paragraph covers one TCR beta chain sequence. The sample belongs to a study of blood T cell repertoires in COVID-19. Whole-study context: PBMCs, B-cell-depleted T cells, or T cells were the source of the cDNA or gDNA that made up the material.

The assay was immunoSEQ multiplex PCR, and TCRdb's table has in-frame clones only and misses some. The sample comprises roughly 320,000 clones, just under 90% of which are singletons, and less than 2% rests with the top ten. The sequencing input was peripheral blood. This clonotype originated in a woman aged 25 to 39 with COVID-19, enrolled during active disease.

CDR3 sequence (DNA): TGTGCTAGTGGAGAACAGGGAAGCAATCAGCCCCAGCATTTT. It codes for CASGEQGSNQPQHF. The rearrangement links TRBV12-5 to TRBJ1-5; a weak D match, TRBD1 (6 bases). Per the germline V gene, CDR1 is LGHNT and CDR2 is FRNRAP. Trimming cost V 6 bases and J 1 base, with 10 bases left between them. This CDR3 is built from 14 residues.